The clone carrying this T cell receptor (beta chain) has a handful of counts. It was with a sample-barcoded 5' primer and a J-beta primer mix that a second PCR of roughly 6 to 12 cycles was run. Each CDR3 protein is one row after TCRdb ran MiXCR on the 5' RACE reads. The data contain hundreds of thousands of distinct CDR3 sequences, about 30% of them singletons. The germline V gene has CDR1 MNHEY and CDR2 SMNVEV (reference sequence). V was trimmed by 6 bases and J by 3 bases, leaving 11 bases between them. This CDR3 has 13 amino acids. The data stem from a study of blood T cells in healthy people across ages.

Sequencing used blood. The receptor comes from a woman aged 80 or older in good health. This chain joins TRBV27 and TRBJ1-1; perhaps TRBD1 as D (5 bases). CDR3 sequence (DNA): TGTGCCAGCAGGAGGAGGGGCGACACTGAAGCTTTCTTT. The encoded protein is CASRRRGDTEAFF.